There are a few counts of the clone carrying this TCR beta chain. Its antigen is unidentified. Deletions cut 4 bases from V and 8 bases from J, with 12 bases between. Per the germline V gene, CDR1 is SGHTA and CDR2 is FQGNSA. The CDR3 contains 13 residues. This sample was taken from a study of CD8 T cells in Susac syndrome. Notes on the study in general: The relatively small number of individuals in the TCR sequencing and HLA analysis was acknowledged by the study.

The study sequenced TCR beta in blood CD8+ and CD4+ T cells. The RNA, roughly 0.5 to 1 ug, was put through reverse transcription using random hexamers. Amplification of TCR beta CDR3 was carried out by immunoSEQ multiplex PCR, which covered 54 Vbeta and 13 Jbeta segments. TCRdb called the immunoSEQ multiplex PCR reads again in MiXCR, with one record for every CDR3 protein. The repertoire holds 100,000 to 150,000 distinct CDR3 sequences, with around 80% as singletons. This clonotype originated in a human donor with multiple sclerosis. The chain employs TRBV7-2 and TRBJ2-1; weak D call: TRBD1 (6 bases). The sequencing input was CD8+ T cells from PBMCs. The CDR3 protein is CASSSTHRDEQFF. The CDR3 coding sequence is TGTGCCAGCAGCTCGACACACAGGGATGAGCAGTTCTTC.